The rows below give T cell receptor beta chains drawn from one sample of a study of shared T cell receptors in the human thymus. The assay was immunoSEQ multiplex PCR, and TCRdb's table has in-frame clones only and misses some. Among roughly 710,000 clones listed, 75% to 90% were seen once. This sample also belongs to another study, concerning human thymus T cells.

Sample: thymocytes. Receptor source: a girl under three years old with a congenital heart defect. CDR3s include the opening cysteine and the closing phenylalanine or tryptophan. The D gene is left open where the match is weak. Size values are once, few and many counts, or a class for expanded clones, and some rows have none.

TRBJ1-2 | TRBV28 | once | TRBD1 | CASSLIPGQLPDGYTF | TGTGCCAGCAGTTTGATCCCGGGACAGCTTCCTGATGGCTACACCTTC
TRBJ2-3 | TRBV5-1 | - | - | CASSLYSPGTDTQYF | TGCGCCAGCAGCTTGTATAGTCCCGGCACAGATACGCAGTATTTT
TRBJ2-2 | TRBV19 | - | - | CASKGAGVPNTGELFF | TGTGCCAGTAAAGGGGCAGGGGTCCCAAACACCGGGGAGCTGTTTTTT
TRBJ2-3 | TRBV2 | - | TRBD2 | CASRNGAGGDTQYF | TGTGCCAGCAGGAACGGGGCGGGAGGAGATACGCAGTATTTT
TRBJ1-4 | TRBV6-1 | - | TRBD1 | CAIDPTGGEEKLFF | TGTGCCATAGACCCCACAGGGGGCGAGGAAAAACTGTTTTTT
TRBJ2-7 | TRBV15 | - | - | CATSRTTENRLQGRKYEQYF | TGTGCCACCAGCAGAACGACCGAAAACCGACTACAGGGGAGGAAGTACGAGCAGTACTTC
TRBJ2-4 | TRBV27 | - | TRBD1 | CASSPHHGQGSPAKNIQYF | TGTGCCAGCAGTCCCCACCACGGACAGGGGTCGCCGGCCAAAAACATTCAGTACTTC
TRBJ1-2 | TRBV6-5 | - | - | CASSYQNTAYYGYTF | TGTGCCAGCAGTTACCAAAATACAGCTTACTATGGCTACACCTTC
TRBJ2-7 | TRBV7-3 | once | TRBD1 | CASSFHGTGDYEQYF | TGTGCCAGCAGCTTTCACGGGACAGGGGACTACGAGCAGTACTTC
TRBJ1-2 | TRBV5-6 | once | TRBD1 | CASRGDRFPSAYGYTF | TGTGCCAGCAGGGGGGACAGATTTCCCTCCGCCTATGGCTACACCTTC
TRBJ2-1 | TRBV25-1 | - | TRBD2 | CASSEWALAGGPNEQFF | TGTGCCAGCAGTGAGTGGGCCCTAGCGGGGGGGCCCAATGAGCAGTTCTTC
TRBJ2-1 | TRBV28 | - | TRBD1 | CASSTGGGTGGGNEQFF | TGTGCCAGCAGCACCGGGGGCGGGACAGGGGGTGGCAATGAGCAGTTCTTC
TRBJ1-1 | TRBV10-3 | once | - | CAISGGLTEAFF | TGTGCCATCAGTGGGGGGCTCACTGAAGCTTTCTTT
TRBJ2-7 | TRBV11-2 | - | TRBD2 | CASSLVTSGYEQYF | TGTGCCAGCAGCTTAGTTACTAGCGGATACGAGCAGTACTTC
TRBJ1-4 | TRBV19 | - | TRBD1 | CASSTRDSQNEKLFF | TGTGCCAGTAGTACCCGGGACAGTCAGAATGAAAAACTGTTTTTT
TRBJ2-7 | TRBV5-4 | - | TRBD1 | CASRTNRDRPYEQYF | TGTGCCAGCAGAACAAACCGGGACAGGCCCTACGAGCAGTACTTC
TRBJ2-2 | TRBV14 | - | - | CASSQKPIRGLGSGELFF | TGTGCCAGCAGCCAGAAGCCAATCAGGGGCTTAGGATCCGGGGAGCTGTTTTTT
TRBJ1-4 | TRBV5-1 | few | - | CASSLARAGRNEKLFF | TGCGCCAGCAGCTTGGCCAGGGCAGGGCGTAATGAAAAACTGTTTTTT
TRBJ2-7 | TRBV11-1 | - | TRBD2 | CASSYTSEWGGFFEQYF | TGTGCCAGCAGCTACACATCGGAATGGGGGGGATTCTTCGAGCAGTACTTC
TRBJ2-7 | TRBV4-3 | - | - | CASSQFRYYEQYF | TGCGCCAGCAGCCAGTTTAGATACTACGAGCAGTACTTC
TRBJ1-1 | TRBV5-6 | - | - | CASSLAPGVNTEAFF | TGTGCCAGCAGCTTGGCCCCAGGGGTGAACACTGAAGCTTTCTTT
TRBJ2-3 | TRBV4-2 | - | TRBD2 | CASSHGTSGGTASPDTQYF | TGTGCCAGCAGCCACGGGACTAGCGGGGGCACCGCCTCCCCAGATACGCAGTATTTT
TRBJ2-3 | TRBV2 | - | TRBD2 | CANWGSGGAYDTQYF | TGTGCCAACTGGGGTAGCGGGGGGGCGTATGATACGCAGTATTTT
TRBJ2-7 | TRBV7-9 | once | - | CASSLPDRGGDEQYF | TGTGCCAGCAGTTTACCCGACAGGGGAGGGGACGAGCAGTACTTC
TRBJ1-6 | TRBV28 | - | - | CASSYPSDRVGNSPLHF | TGTGCCAGCAGTTACCCCTCGGACAGAGTGGGTAATTCACCCCTCCACTTT
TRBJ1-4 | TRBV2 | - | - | CASIGGRDEKLFF | TGTGCCAGCATCGGGGGGCGGGATGAAAAACTGTTTTTT
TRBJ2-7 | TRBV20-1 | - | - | CSAREFYEQYF | TGCAGTGCTAGGGAGTTTTACGAGCAGTACTTC
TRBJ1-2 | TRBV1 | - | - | CTSSPEETDYGYTF | TGCACCAGCAGCCCCGAAGAGACAGATTATGGCTACACCTTC
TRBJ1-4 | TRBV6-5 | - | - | CASSADRLPPKKLFF | TGTGCCAGCAGCGCGGATCGCTTACCACCTAAAAAACTGTTTTTT
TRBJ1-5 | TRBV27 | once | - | CASSRATRPGENQPQHF | TGTGCCAGCAGTCGGGCCACAAGGCCGGGGGAAAATCAGCCCCAGCATTTT
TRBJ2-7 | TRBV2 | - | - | CASSDRSHEQYF | TGTGCCAGCAGTGACCGGAGTCACGAGCAGTACTTC
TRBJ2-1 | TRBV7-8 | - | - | CASSPGESYNEQFF | TGTGCCAGCAGCCCCGGGGAGAGCTACAATGAGCAGTTCTTC
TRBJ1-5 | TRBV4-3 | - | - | CASSQDPGNQPQHF | TGCGCCAGCAGCCAAGATCCGGGCAATCAGCCCCAGCATTTT
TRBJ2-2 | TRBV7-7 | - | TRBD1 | CASSLGTGENTGELFF | TGTGCCAGCAGCTTAGGGACAGGGGAAAACACCGGGGAGCTGTTTTTT
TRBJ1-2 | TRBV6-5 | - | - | CASSYGRVSTYGYTF | TGTGCCAGCAGTTATGGGAGAGTGAGTACCTATGGCTACACCTTC
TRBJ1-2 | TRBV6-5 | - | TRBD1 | CASRPGQGHDGYTF | TGTGCCAGCAGACCGGGACAGGGGCACGATGGCTACACCTTC
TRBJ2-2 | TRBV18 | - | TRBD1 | CASSRRDRGQNGELFF | TGTGCCAGCTCACGCAGGGACAGGGGGCAGAACGGGGAGCTGTTTTTT
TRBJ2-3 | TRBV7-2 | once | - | CASSFGTDTQYF | TGTGCCAGCAGCTTCGGCACAGATACGCAGTATTTT
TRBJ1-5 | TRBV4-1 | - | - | CASSQDPVTRDPGNQPQHF | TGCGCCAGCAGCCAAGATCCGGTAACTCGGGATCCGGGCAATCAGCCCCAGCATTTT
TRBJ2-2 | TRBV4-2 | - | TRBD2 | CASSQVGAGAPTGELFF | TGTGCCAGCAGCCAAGTGGGAGCGGGGGCCCCAACCGGGGAGCTGTTTTTT
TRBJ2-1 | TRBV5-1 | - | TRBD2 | CASSLHPGLAGGPGYNEQFF | TGCGCCAGCAGCCTACACCCGGGACTAGCGGGGGGGCCGGGGTACAATGAGCAGTTCTTC
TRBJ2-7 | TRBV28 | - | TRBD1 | CASRRGPYEQYF | TGTGCCAGCAGGAGGGGGCCCTACGAGCAGTACTTC
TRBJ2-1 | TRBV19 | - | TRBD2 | CASSPGLAGPEYNEQFF | TGTGCCAGTAGTCCGGGACTAGCGGGGCCAGAGTACAATGAGCAGTTCTTC
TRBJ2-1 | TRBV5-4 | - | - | CASSKPRGDEQFF | TGTGCCAGCAGCAAACCCAGGGGCGATGAGCAGTTCTTC
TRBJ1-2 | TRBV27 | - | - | CASSLGAPRLLWYYGYTF | TGTGCCAGCAGTTTAGGAGCGCCTCGTTTGCTGTGGTACTATGGCTACACCTTC
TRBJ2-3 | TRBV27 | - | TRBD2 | CASSRRKGLGGTDTQYF | TGTGCCAGCAGTCGGCGAAAGGGACTAGGGGGCACAGATACGCAGTATTTT
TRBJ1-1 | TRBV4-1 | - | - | CASSQAGRAGKIGTEAFF | TGCGCCAGCAGCCAAGCTGGAAGGGCAGGGAAAATTGGGACTGAAGCTTTCTTT
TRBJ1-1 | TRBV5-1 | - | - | CASSDWLEGVSTEAFF | TGCGCCAGCAGCGACTGGTTAGAGGGGGTGAGCACTGAAGCTTTCTTT
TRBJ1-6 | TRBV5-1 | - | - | CASSLDARAESPLHF | TGCGCCAGCAGCTTGGACGCCAGGGCCGAATCACCCCTCCACTTT
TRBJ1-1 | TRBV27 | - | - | CASSNPRGEAFF | TGTGCCAGCAGCAATCCACGGGGGGAAGCTTTCTTT
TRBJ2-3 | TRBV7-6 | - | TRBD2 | CASSPRRGGGPTDTQYF | TGTGCCAGCAGCCCCCGGCGGGGCGGGGGACCCACAGATACGCAGTATTTT
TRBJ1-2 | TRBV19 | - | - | CASSIIFVGIGYTF | TGTGCCAGTAGTATAATTTTCGTCGGGATTGGCTACACCTTC
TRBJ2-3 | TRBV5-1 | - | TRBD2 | CACCLAGVTDTQYF | TGCGCCTGCTGTTTAGCGGGGGTCACAGATACGCAGTATTTT